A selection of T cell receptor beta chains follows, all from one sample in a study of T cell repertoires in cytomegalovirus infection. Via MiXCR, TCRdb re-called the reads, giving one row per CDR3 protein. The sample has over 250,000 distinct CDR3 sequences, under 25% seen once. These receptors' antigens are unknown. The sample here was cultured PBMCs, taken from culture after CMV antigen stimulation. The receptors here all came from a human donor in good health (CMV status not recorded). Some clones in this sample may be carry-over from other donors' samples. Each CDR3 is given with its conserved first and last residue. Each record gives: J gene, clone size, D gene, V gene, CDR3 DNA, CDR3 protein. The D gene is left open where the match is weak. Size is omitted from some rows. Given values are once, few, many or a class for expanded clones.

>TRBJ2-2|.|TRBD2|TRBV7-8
TGTGCCAGCAGCTTAGGGTCTAGCGGGGGGGAGCTGTTTTTT
CASSLGSSGGELFF
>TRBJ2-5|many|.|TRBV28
TGTGCCAGCAGTTCGCCGCGAGAGACCCAGTACTTC
CASSSPRETQYF
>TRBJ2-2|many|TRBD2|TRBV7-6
TGTGCCAGCAGCTCAGGACTAGCGGGTACCGGGGAGCTGTTTTTT
CASSSGLAGTGELFF
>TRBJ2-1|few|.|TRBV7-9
TGTGCCAGCAGCTCCGACTACACTGAGCAGTTCTTC
CASSSDYTEQFF
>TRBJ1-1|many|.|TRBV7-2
TGTGCCAGCAGCTTAGTAGATGGGGGGTTGACTGAAGCTTTCTTT
CASSLVDGGLTEAFF
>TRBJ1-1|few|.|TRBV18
TGTGCCAGCTCACCAACTCTCGGGAGAAACACTGAAGCTTTCTTT
CASSPTLGRNTEAFF
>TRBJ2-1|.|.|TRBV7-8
TGTGCCAGCAGTATGAAAGGTCAGGATGAGCAGTTCTTC
CASSMKGQDEQFF
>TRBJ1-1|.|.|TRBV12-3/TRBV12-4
TGTGCCAGCAGTCCCCATGGGGACACTGAAGCTTTCTTT
CASSPHGDTEAFF
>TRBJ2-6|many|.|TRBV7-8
TGTGCCAGCAGCTACTCGAGCTCTGGGGCCAACGTCCTGACTTTC
CASSYSSSGANVLTF
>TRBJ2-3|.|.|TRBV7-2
TGTGCCAGCAGCTTACGGCCAGGGGGGATAGATACGCAGTATTTT
CASSLRPGGIDTQYF
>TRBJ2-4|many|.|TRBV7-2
TGTGCCAGCAGCCGCTCGAATAGAAACATTCAGTACTTC
CASSRSNRNIQYF
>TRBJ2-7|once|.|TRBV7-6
TGTGCCAGCAGCTTCGCCGCAGGCACCTACGAGCAGTACTTC
CASSFAAGTYEQYF
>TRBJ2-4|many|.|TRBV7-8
TGTGCCAGCAGCTTTTTCAGTCAGGACCTAGCCAAAAACATTCAGTACTTC
CASSFFSQDLAKNIQYF
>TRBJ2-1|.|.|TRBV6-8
TGTGCCAGCAGGGCGGCCTACTCCTACAATGAGCAGTTCTTC
CASRAAYSYNEQFF